The present TCR beta chain was sequenced within a study of blood T cell repertoires in COVID-19. On the study more broadly: Specimens from acute and convalescent COVID-19 originated in the United States, Italy and Spain.

Trimming cost V 5 bases and J 10 bases; bases outside gene matches: 7. CDR3 length: 15 residues. Looked up from germline, CDR1 is LNHNV and CDR2 is YYDKDF (reference sequence). The protocol was immunoSEQ multiplex PCR, while the TCRdb copy is restricted to in-frame clones and leaves out a portion. This table has a few hundred thousand clones, roughly 85% appearing once. V gene TRBV15 combines with J gene TRBJ2-1, with 14 bases identical to TRBD2. The TCR sequence derives from a woman aged 18-30 years with acute or convalescent COVID-19. The source material was peripheral blood. The CDR3 nucleotides read TGTGCCACCAGCGGGGGACTAGCGGGAGTCGGCGAGCAGTTCTTC. Protein product: CATSGGLAGVGEQFF.